The 16 T cell receptor beta chains listed next were all sequenced from one sample in a study of regulatory T cells in long-lasting Graves disease. Specified time point: newly diagnosed GD, antithyroid drugs for less than 3 months. There was RNA extracted from PBMCs, and the TCR library was made from it. Researchers made TCR beta libraries by using iRepertoire HTBI primers and running Arm-PCR on CDR3 regions. TCRdb analysed the multiplex PCR reads with MiXCR anew, one entry per CDR3 protein. The table shows around 480,000 distinct CDR3 sequences, with around 15% occurring only once. The same sample was also studied in work on T cells in Graves' hyperthyroidism and ophthalmopathy.

Source: peripheral blood mononuclear cells (PBMCs), taken at new diagnosis, from a patient treated with antithyroid drugs. The receptors were sampled from a man aged 35 to 55 with Graves disease.

In regard to this clonotype: This sequence may be a read error, since a much larger clone differs from it by one base. V and J are TRBV20-1 and TRBJ1-5, with TRBD1 matching 8 bases. This CDR3 has 19 amino acids. Germline assignment: CDR1 DFQATT and CDR2 SNEGSKA (reference sequence). This CDR3 is CSAASIRDRSKYSNRPQHF. The CDR3 region has the DNA TGCAGTGCTGCCTCAATCCGGGACAGGAGCAAGTATAGCAATCGGCCCCAGCATTTT.

V gene TRBV6-2 or TRBV6-3 combines with J gene TRBJ2-3; 11 positions agree with TRBD1. With V trimmed by 2 bases and J by 7 bases, 11 bases remained unmatched. CDR1 and CDR2 (germline): MNHEY, SVGEGT. The CDR3 consists of 17 residues. The CDR3 is CASSYGPRDRGENTQYF. The DNA of the CDR3 is TGTGCCAGCAGTTACGGACCCCGGGACAGGGGGGAAAATACGCAGTATTTT.

The J gene is TRBJ2-5, the V gene TRBV24-1, with D perhaps TRBD2 (5 bases). V lost 3 bases, J lost 4 bases, and 8 bases lay in between. CDR3 length: 13 amino acids. In germline, CDR1 is KGHDR, CDR2 SFDVKD. This CDR3 reads CATSDKGRETQYF. DNA for the CDR3: TGTGCCACCAGTGATAAAGGGAGAGAGACCCAGTACTTC.

This rearrangement joins TRBV28 to TRBJ2-7; TRBD2 aligns across 8 bases. The germline V gene encodes CDR1 MDHEN and CDR2 SYDVKM. CDR3 size: 16 residues. Trimming removed 6 bases from V and 3 bases from J; junction bases left unmatched: 13. The DNA of the CDR3 is TGTGCCAGCAGCAAACCGGGAGGGGGGCAGCACTACGAGCAGTACTTC. Protein sequence: CASSKPGGGQHYEQYF.

This chain links TRBV6-2 or TRBV6-3 with TRBJ2-5, with TRBD2 identical over 8 bases. The CDR3 consists of 15 residues. The V segment lost 10 bases and the J segment 2 bases; nucleotides outside the gene matches: 12. The germline gives CDR1 MNHEY, CDR2 SVGEGT. CDR3 in DNA: TGTGCCATTAGTAAAGGCGGGAGGCCTCAAGAGACCCAGTACTTC. Protein: CAISKGGRPQETQYF.

This clonotype showed up many times. The V and J genes are TRBV6-2 or TRBV6-3 and TRBJ1-6; D perhaps matches TRBD1 (6 bases). CDR3 size: 14 residues. The V gene's germline CDR1 is MNHEY and CDR2 SVGEGT. Trimming shortened V by 5 bases and J by 5 bases, and 10 bases separated the two germline ends. The CDR3 DNA sequence: TGTGCCAGCAGTGCGGGGGCCAATAATTCACCCCTCCACTTT. Translating gives CASSAGANNSPLHF.

Ten or more counts support this clonotype. This rearrangement joins TRBV6-2 or TRBV6-3 to TRBJ1-6; 8 nucleotides agree with TRBD1. From germline, CDR1 is MNHEY and CDR2 SVGEGT. The V gene end was trimmed by 7 bases and the J gene end by 1 base; junction bases not matched to a gene: 9. The CDR3 is 17 residues long. CDR3 amino acids: CASTKGQGGSYNSPLHF. Written as DNA, the CDR3 is TGTGCCAGCACCAAAGGACAGGGTGGTTCCTATAATTCACCCCTCCACTTT.

This chain joins TRBV19 and TRBJ2-2; D not resolved. This CDR3 contains 14 residues. Germline V CDR1 and CDR2: LNHDA, SQIVND (reference sequence). Trimming took 3 bases from V and 1 from J, leaving 6 bases between them. The CDR3 coding sequence is TGTGCCAGTAGTATTTCACAGAACACCGGGGAGCTGTTTTTT. Its translation is CASSISQNTGELFF.

The chain combines TRBV9 with TRBJ2-3, with no clear D. V lost 4 bases to trimming and J lost 6 bases, with 12 bases between them. The CDR3 consists of 13 residues. CDR1 and CDR2 (germline): SGDLS, YYNGEE. CDR3 sequence (DNA): TGTGCCAGCAGCACCGAACAATACGATACGCAGTATTTT. As protein: CASSTEQYDTQYF.

V and J are TRBV24-1 and TRBJ2-3; D not certain. Germline CDR1 KGHDR, CDR2 SFDVKD. V dropped 4 bases and J dropped 8 bases, with 21 bases sitting between them. The CDR3 has 16 residues. The CDR3 loop is CATSDPQAGQTGTQYF. The CDR3 nucleotides are TGTGCCACCAGTGACCCGCAGGCCGGGCAGACGGGTACGCAGTATTTT.

This clonotype has a handful of counts. This may come from a read error, since a much larger clone is one base off. The chain recombines TRBV11-2 with TRBJ2-1; 10 positions match TRBD2. This CDR3 is 17 amino acids long. Germline V gene data show CDR1 as SGHAT and CDR2 as FQNNGV. CDR3 DNA sequence: TGTGCCAGCAGCTTAGGACTAGCGGGCCTCCGCTACAATGAGCGGTTCTTC. Encoded protein: CASSLGLAGLRYNERFF.

This chain uses TRBV29-1 with TRBJ2-1; a possible D gene is TRBD2 (5 bases). Trimming shortened V by 7 bases and J by 7 bases, and 14 bases separated the two germline ends. The CDR3 length is 12 residues. Per germline, CDR1 SQVTM and CDR2 ANQGSEA. The CDR3 is CSGKSTGNEQFF. The DNA of the CDR3 is TGCAGCGGGAAATCGACGGGGAATGAGCAGTTCTTC.

This clonotype was observed a few times. The chain is built from TRBV2 and TRBJ2-7; a possible D gene is TRBD2 (6 bases). CDR1 SNHLY and CDR2 FYNNEI come from the germline V gene. CDR3 length: 14 amino acids. The V end was cut by 4 bases, the J end by 5 bases, with 15 bases between. CDR3 sequence (DNA): TGTGCCAGCAGTGGGATAGGGAGGAGTAACGAGCAGTACTTC. Its translation is CASSGIGRSNEQYF. Full variable domain (missing parts from reference TRBV2 and TRBJ2-7): EPEVTQTPSHQVTQMGQEVILRCVPISNHLYFYWYRQILGQKVEFLVSFYNNEISEKSEIFDDQFSVERPDGSNFTLKIRSTKLEDSAMYFCASSGIGRSNEQYFGPGTRLTVT.

This clonotype was detected many times. This chain links TRBV28 with TRBJ2-3; 9 nucleotides align to TRBD2. From germline, CDR1 is MDHEN and CDR2 SYDVKM. Unmatched junction bases numbered 4, after V lost 5 bases and J lost 1 base. CDR3 length equals 15 residues. In nucleotides, the CDR3 is TGTGCCAGCAGTCCAAGACTAGCGGGCACAGATACGCAGTATTTT. This gives the protein CASSPRLAGTDTQYF.

This clonotype occurred once. Possible read error: a much larger clone is one base away. V usage is TRBV5-1 and J usage is TRBJ2-7; TRBD2 matches 7 bases. J lost 7 bases, V lost 6 bases, and 10 bases had no gene match. The CDR3 is 13 residues long. The germline V gene encodes CDR1 SGHRS and CDR2 YFSETQ. The CDR3 reads CASTSGDNNEQYF. The CDR3 nucleotides read TGCGCCAGCACCAGCGGGGATAACAATGAGCAGTACTTC.

The CDR3 nucleotides are TGCGCCAGCAGCCAACATGTAGCGGTCACAGATACGCAGTATTTT. Protein sequence: CASSQHVAVTDTQYF. The chain recombines TRBV4-1 with TRBJ2-3, with D maybe TRBD2 (6 bases). Germline V CDR1 and CDR2: MGHRA, YSYEKL. The CDR3 spans 15 residues. V was pared by 2 bases and J by 2 bases, with 11 bases between.